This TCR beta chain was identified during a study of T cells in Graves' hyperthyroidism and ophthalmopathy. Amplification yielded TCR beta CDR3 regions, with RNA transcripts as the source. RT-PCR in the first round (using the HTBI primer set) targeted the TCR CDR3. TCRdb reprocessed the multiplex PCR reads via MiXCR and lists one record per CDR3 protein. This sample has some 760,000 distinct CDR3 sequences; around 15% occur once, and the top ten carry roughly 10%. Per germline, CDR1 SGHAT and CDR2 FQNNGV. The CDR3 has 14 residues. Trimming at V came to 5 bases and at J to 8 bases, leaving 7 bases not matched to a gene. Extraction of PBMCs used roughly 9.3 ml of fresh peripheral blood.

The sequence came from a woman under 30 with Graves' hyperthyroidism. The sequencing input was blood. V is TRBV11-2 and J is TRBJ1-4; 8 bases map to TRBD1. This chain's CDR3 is CASSRRQGKEKLFF. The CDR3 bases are TGTGCCAGCAGCCGCCGACAGGGGAAGGAAAAACTGTTTTTT.